This TCR beta chain was sequenced in a study of identifying expanded T cells in peripheral blood. Healthy donors had no documented immune events, such as infections, while sampled. The method was immunoSEQ multiplex PCR; TCRdb's version includes in-frame clones alone and lacks a portion of them. The data contain under 110,000 clones, about 83% of them seen just once; the ten biggest clones take up about a sixth. The V and J ends lost 1 base and 4 bases, in that order; junction bases with no gene match: 15. The CDR3 runs to 18 residues. Germline-derived CDR1 and CDR2 are MNHEY and SMNVEV (reference sequence).

This TCR was recovered from a person aged 18 to 70 in good health. The sample comprised blood. The rearrangement uses TRBV27 and TRBJ1-2; 7 bases align to TRBD1. In DNA form, the CDR3 reads TGTGCCAGCAGTTTATTCGGAGGGACAGTAGCGGACGGCTATGGCTACACCTTC. This gives the protein CASSLFGGTVADGYGYTF.